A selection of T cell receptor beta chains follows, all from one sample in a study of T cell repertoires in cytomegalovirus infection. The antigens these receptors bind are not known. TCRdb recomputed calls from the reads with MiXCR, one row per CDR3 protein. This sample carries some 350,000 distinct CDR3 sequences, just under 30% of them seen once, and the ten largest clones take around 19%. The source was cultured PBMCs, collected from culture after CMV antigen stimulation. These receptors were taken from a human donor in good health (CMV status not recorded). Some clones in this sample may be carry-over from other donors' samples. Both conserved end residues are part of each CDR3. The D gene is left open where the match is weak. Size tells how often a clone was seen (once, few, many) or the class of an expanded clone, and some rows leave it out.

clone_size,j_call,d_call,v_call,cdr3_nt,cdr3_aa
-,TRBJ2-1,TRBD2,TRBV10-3,TGTGCCATCAGGCCCAAAACTAGCGGGAGGGACAATGAGCAGTTCTTC,CAIRPKTSGRDNEQFF
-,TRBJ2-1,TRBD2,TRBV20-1,TGCAGTGCTAGCGGGACTAGCGGGAACTCCTACAATGAGCAGTTCTTC,CSASGTSGNSYNEQFF
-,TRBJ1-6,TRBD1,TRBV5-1,TGCGCCAGCAGCGCCCGGGACAGCAGAAATTCACCCCTCCACTTT,CASSARDSRNSPLHF
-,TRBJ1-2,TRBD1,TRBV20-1,TGCAGTGCGAGGACAGGGGGTAGAGGCTACACCTTC,CSARTGGRGYTF
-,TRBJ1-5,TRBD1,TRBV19,TGTGCCAGTAGTAGGGACAGCTTCAATCAGCCCCAGCATTTT,CASSRDSFNQPQHF
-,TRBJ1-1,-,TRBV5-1,TGCGCCAGCAGCGCCGTTAGGGGCCCCTCTCTGAACACTGAAGCTTTCTTT,CASSAVRGPSLNTEAFF
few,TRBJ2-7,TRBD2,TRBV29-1,TGCAGCGGGTTAGCGGGAGAGTCCTACGAGCAGTACTTC,CSGLAGESYEQYF
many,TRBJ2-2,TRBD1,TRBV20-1,TGCAGTGCAAGGGGGACAGGGGGTTACACCGGGGAGCTGTTTTTT,CSARGTGGYTGELFF
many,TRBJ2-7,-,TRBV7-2,TGTGCCAGCAGCTTAGGTAACGCCTACGAGCAGTACTTC,CASSLGNAYEQYF
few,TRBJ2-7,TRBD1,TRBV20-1,TGCAGTGCTACCACGGGGACAGGGGGCTCCTACGAGCAGTACTTC,CSATTGTGGSYEQYF
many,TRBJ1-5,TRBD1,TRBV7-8,TGTGCCAGCAGCTCACAGGGGGGCAATCAGCCCCAGCATTTT,CASSSQGGNQPQHF
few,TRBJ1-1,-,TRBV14,TGTGCCAGCAGCGTCCGAGTGAACACTGAAGCTTTCTTT,CASSVRVNTEAFF
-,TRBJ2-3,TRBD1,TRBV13,TGTGCCAGCAGCTCCTCCCGACAGGGGGCAGATACGCAGTATTTT,CASSSSRQGADTQYF
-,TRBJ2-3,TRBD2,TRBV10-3,TGTGCCATCAGGGGGGGTAGCGGGAAGGGAGGCACAGATACGCAGTATTTT,CAIRGGSGKGGTDTQYF
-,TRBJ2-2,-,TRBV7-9,TGTGCCAGCAGGAAGGGGCAGGACACGAACACCGGGGAGCTGTTTTTT,CASRKGQDTNTGELFF
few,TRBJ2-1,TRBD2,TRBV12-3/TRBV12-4,TGTGCCAGCGGCGGGAGCAGCAATGAGCAGTTCTTC,CASGGSSNEQFF
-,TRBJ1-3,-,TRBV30,TGTGCCTGGAGTGTACGAAGAGTCCGAAGCGGAAACACCATATATTTT,CAWSVRRVRSGNTIYF
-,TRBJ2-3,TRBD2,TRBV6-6,TGTGCCAGCAGTCGAGGACTAGCGAGGGATCCAGATACGCAGTATTTT,CASSRGLARDPDTQYF
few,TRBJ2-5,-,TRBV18,TGTGCCAGCTCACCACGAGGGGTCGGGGAGACCCAGTACTTC,CASSPRGVGETQYF
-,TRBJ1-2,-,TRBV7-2,TGTGCCAGCAGCCCCGTCTCGTTTTCGTACACCTTC,CASSPVSFSYTF
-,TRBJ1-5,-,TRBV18,TGTGCCAGCTCACCACGGTGGGCTCAGCCCCAGCATTTT,CASSPRWAQPQHF
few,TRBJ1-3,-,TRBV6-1,TGTGCCAGCAGTCCCGGAGCTGGTGGAAACACCATATATTTT,CASSPGAGGNTIYF
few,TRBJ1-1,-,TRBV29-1,TGCAGCGCCTTGGACCCCGCGGTCCCTGAAGCTTTCTTT,CSALDPAVPEAFF